The 15 T cell receptor beta chains below were found in one sample sequenced in a study of beta chain features in type 1 diabetes. The investigators reverse transcribed all of the isolated RNA, so they sequenced expressed TCRB transcripts. Generated by immunoSEQ multiplex PCR, the TCRdb table keeps only in-frame clones and is missing some. The sample lists fewer than 350,000 clones; 20% were seen once. The sample consisted of naive CD4+ T cells from blood. The receptors shown here come from a woman aged 18 to 35 in good health.

This clone was recorded a few times. This chain links TRBV15 with TRBJ2-1; a possible D gene is TRBD1 (6 bases). Deletions cut 0 bases from V and 9 bases from J, with 18 bases between. This CDR3 has 16 amino acids. Germline V lookup: CDR1 LNHNV, CDR2 YYDKDF (reference sequence). The CDR3 region is CATSRDEQGLKLEQFF. The CDR3 nucleotides are TGTGCCACCAGCAGAGATGAGCAGGGGCTGAAACTTGAGCAGTTCTTC. The complete variable domain, with remaining parts taken from reference TRBV15 and TRBJ2-1, reads DAMVIQNPRYQVTQFGKPVTLSCSQTLNHNVMYWYQQKSSQAPKLLFHYYDKDFNNEADTPDNFQSRRPNTSFCFLDIRSPGLGDTAMYLCATSRDEQGLKLEQFFGPGTRLTVL.

The chain employs TRBV30 and TRBJ1-3, with D unclear. This CDR3 contains 15 residues. CDR1 and CDR2 from the germline V gene are GTSNPN and SVGIG (reference sequence). Trimming pared 5 bases from V and 0 bases from J, leaving 14 bases between. CDR3 residues: CAWSTREGSGNTIYF. The CDR3 DNA reads TGTGCCTGGTCTACGCGGGAGGGCTCTGGAAACACCATATATTTT.

This chain links TRBV4-2 with TRBJ1-2, with a weak D call TRBD1 (5 bases). The ends were cut back, 0 bases at V and 13 bases at J, with 12 bases in the middle. Germline CDR1 LGHNA, CDR2 YNFKEQ. The CDR3 spans 12 residues. This chain's CDR3 is CASSQDWGVLTF. Written as DNA, the CDR3 is TGTGCCAGCAGCCAAGATTGGGGCGTACTCACCTTC.

This clone was counted once. CDR3 DNA: TGTGCCAGCAGCTTAGGACAGCGGACGTGGTACACCTTC. This translates into CASSLGQRTWYTF. V and J are TRBV5-8 and TRBJ1-2; D may be TRBD1 (6 bases). Germline lookup yields CDR1 SGHTS and CDR2 YDEGEE. This CDR3 comprises 13 residues. Trimming left V 2 bases short and J 11 bases short, with 16 bases between.

The chain joins TRBV9 to TRBJ2-1; 10 positions agree with TRBD2. CDR3 length: 14 residues. V lost 6 bases to trimming and J lost 5 bases; unmatched junction nucleotides: 5. Germline CDR1 is SGDLS and CDR2 is YYNGEE. CDR3: CASNEGLADNEQFF. The CDR3 DNA sequence: TGTGCCAGCAACGAAGGACTAGCGGACAATGAGCAGTTCTTC.

This rearrangement joins TRBV4-3 to TRBJ2-1, with 13 positions matching TRBD2. Germline V lookup: CDR1 LGHNA, CDR2 YSLEER. This CDR3 region has 20 residues. V gave up 3 bases and J gave up 3 bases; unmatched junction bases: 14. The chain's CDR3 is CASSQKWGRLAGGRYNEQFF. CDR3 coding DNA: TGCGCCAGCAGCCAGAAATGGGGGAGACTAGCGGGGGGTCGCTACAATGAGCAGTTCTTC.

This clone was seen a handful of times. This chain links TRBV5-4 with TRBJ2-5; D is undetermined. The germline gives CDR1 SGHNT, CDR2 YYREEE (reference sequence). The CDR3 has 13 amino acids. Between the trimmed V and J ends, which lost 0 bases and 5 bases, there was a span of 8 bases. The CDR3 nucleotides are TGTGCCAGCAGCTTGGCCCTCCGGGAGACCCAGTACTTC. It codes for CASSLALRETQYF.

The gene calls are TRBV25-1 and TRBJ2-2; 8 nucleotides align to TRBD1. The CDR3 contains 16 residues. V dropped 3 bases and J dropped 0; count of bases not matched to a gene: 3. Germline V gene lookup returns CDR1 MGHDK and CDR2 SYGVNS. CDR3 loop: CASSDSGGTNTGELFF. CDR3 DNA sequence: TGTGCCAGCAGTGACTCAGGGGGCACGAACACCGGGGAGCTGTTTTTT.

This clone came up a few times. The V gene is TRBV11-2, the J gene TRBJ2-3; D gene ambiguous. CDR3 length: 13 residues. Germline loops: CDR1 SGHAT, CDR2 FQNNGV. V dropped 3 bases and J dropped 6 bases, with 10 bases sitting between them. CDR3 residues: CASSLIRSDTQYF. CDR3 bases: TGTGCCAGCAGCTTGATCCGGTCGGATACGCAGTATTTT.

This clone was observed a handful of times. This chain joins TRBV7-2 and TRBJ1-4; the match to TRBD1 covers 7 bases. Germline CDR1 and CDR2: SGHTA and FQGNSA. The J segment lost 4 bases and the V segment lost 5 bases, leaving 10 bases of the junction unmatched. The CDR3 runs to 16 residues. The CDR3 is CASSQSPQGINEKLFF. The CDR3 DNA is TGTGCCAGCAGCCAAAGCCCACAGGGGATTAATGAAAAACTGTTTTTT.

The chain recombines TRBV18 with TRBJ2-1; 7 bases are a match to TRBD1. Germline trimming cut 4 bases from V and 15 bases from J; bases unmatched to any gene: 6. Germline V lookup: CDR1 KGHSH, CDR2 LQKENI. The CDR3 sequence is 11 residues long. CDR3 sequence reads: CASSLGTAWFF. In DNA form, the CDR3 reads TGTGCCAGCTCACTCGGGACAGCCTGGTTCTTC.

This clone was counted only a few times. The V gene is TRBV14, the J gene TRBJ1-2; 8 bases match TRBD1. Germline assignment: CDR1 SGHDN and CDR2 FVKESK. This CDR3 has 13 amino acids. Unmatched junction bases numbered 4, after V lost 4 bases and J lost 6 bases. CDR3 bases: TGTGCCAGCAGCCCCCGGACAGGGAATGGCTACACCTTC. It is translated as CASSPRTGNGYTF. Based on the CDR3 plus reference TRBV14 and TRBJ1-2, the full variable domain is EAGVTQFPSHSVIEKGQTVTLRCDPISGHDNLYWYRRVMGKEIKFLLHFVKESKQDESGMPNNRFLAERTGGTYSTLKVQPAELEDSGVYFCASSPRTGNGYTFGSGTRLTVV.

V gene TRBV28 combines with J gene TRBJ2-7, with 9 bases aligning to TRBD1. With 6 bases clipped from V and 3 bases from J, the junction kept 3 bases outside the gene matches. This CDR3 spans 13 amino acids. Germline V CDR1 and CDR2: MDHEN, SYDVKM. CDR3 region: CASRPGQGYEQYF. The CDR3 region has the DNA TGTGCCAGCAGACCGGGACAGGGCTACGAGCAGTACTTC.

V and J are TRBV7-2 and TRBJ1-5; no clear D gene. The CDR3 length is 13 residues. CDR1 and CDR2 (germline): SGHTA, FQGNSA. The V end lost 4 bases, the J end lost 4 bases, and 8 bases lay between the germline ends. CDR3 loop: CASSSSLNQPQHF. The DNA for the CDR3 is TGTGCCAGCAGCTCGTCCTTAAATCAGCCCCAGCATTTT.

The chain is built from TRBV14 and TRBJ2-1, with TRBD2 identical over 11 bases. With 5 bases clipped from V and 0 bases from J, the junction kept 15 bases outside the gene matches. The CDR3 is made up of 20 amino acids. In germline, CDR1 is SGHDN, CDR2 FVKESK. CDR3 sequence (DNA): TGTGCCAGCAGCTATAGCGGCCTAGCGGGAGGCCGAAGCTCCTACAATGAGCAGTTCTTC. Amino acid sequence: CASSYSGLAGGRSSYNEQFF.